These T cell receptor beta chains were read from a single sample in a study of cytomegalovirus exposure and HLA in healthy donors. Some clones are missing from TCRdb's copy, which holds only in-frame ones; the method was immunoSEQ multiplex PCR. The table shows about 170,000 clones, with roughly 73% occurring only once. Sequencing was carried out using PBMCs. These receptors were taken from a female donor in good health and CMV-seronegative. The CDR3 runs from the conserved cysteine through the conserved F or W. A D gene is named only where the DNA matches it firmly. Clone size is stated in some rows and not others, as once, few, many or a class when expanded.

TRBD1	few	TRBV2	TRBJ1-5	TGTGGAACTGGGCGGGACAGGGATAAGGGCAATCAGCCCCAGCATTTT	CGTGRDRDKGNQPQHF
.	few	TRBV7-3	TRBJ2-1	TGTGCCAGCAGCTTAGGAGGGGGCCGGGGGAATGAGCAGTTCTTC	CASSLGGGRGNEQFF
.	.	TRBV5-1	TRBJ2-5	TGCGCCAGCAGCTTGATTAGCCAAGAGACCCAGTACTTC	CASSLISQETQYF
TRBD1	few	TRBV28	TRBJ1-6	TGTGCCAGCAGGTATTTGCCTCCGGGACAGTGGAATTCACCCCTCCACTTT	CASRYLPPGQWNSPLHF
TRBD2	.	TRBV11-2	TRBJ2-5	TGTGCCAGCAGCTCCCCCCCGGGACTAGTTAGACCCCAAGAGACCCAGTACTTC	CASSSPPGLVRPQETQYF
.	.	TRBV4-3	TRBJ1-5	TGCGCCAGCAGCCAAGTATACGGGAATCAGCCCCAGCATTTT	CASSQVYGNQPQHF
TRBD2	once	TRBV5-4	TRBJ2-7	TGTGCCAGCAGCTCAGGACTAGCGGGAGGGCCCGAGCAGTACTTC	CASSSGLAGGPEQYF
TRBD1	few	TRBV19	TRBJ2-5	TGTGCCAGTAAAGAACAGGGGGCAGGGACCCAGTACTTC	CASKEQGAGTQYF
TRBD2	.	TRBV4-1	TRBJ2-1	TGCGCCAGCAGCCAAGGAGGGGGACTAGCGGGGGGCGATGAGCAGTTCTTC	CASSQGGGLAGGDEQFF
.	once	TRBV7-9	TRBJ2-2	TGTGCCAGCAGTACCGGTGGGAGCACCGGGGAGCTGTTTTTT	CASSTGGSTGELFF
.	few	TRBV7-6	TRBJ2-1	TGTGCCAGCAGCTTAGGGCAGGGCGTGAATGAGCAGTTCTTC	CASSLGQGVNEQFF
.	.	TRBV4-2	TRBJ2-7	TGTGCCAGCAGCCAAGATATCTCAGTCTCCTACGAGCAGTACTTC	CASSQDISVSYEQYF
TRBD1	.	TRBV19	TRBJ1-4	TGTGCCAGTAAGGTGGGAACAGGGGTTGGAAAACTGTTTTTT	CASKVGTGVGKLFF
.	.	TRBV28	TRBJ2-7	TGTGCCAGCAAGCGGCAGATGGGTTCCTACGAGCAGTACTTC	CASKRQMGSYEQYF
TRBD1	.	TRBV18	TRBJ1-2	TGTGCCAGCTCACAGGGGACAGGGGATGGCTACACCTTC	CASSQGTGDGYTF
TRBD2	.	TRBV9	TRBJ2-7	TGTGCCAGCAGCGTAGGGAGCGGGGGAAGCTCCTACGAGCAGTACTTC	CASSVGSGGSSYEQYF
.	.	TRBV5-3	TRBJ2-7	TGTGCCAGAAGCTTGGCCAAATGTAGCAGGGTAAAGGGCGAGCAGTACTTC	CARSLAKCSRVKGEQYF
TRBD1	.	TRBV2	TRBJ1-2	TGTGCCAGCAGCAAGGACAGGCTAAAGTATGGCTACACCTTC	CASSKDRLKYGYTF
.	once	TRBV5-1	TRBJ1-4	TGCGCCAGCAGCCCATTGGGTATTTCCGGAGGGAAGACTAGGGAAAAACTGTTTTTT	CASSPLGISGGKTREKLFF
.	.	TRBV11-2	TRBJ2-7	TGTGCCAGCAGCTTTCGGAGGGGGCCCTACGAGCAGTACTTC	CASSFRRGPYEQYF
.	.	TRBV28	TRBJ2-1	TGTGCCAGCAGGGAGGGAGTTTACAATGAGCAGTTCTTC	CASREGVYNEQFF
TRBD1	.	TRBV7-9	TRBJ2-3	TGTGCCAGCAGCCTTGACAGGGGGAGGACAGATACGCAGTATTTT	CASSLDRGRTDTQYF
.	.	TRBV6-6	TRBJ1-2	TGTGCCAGCAGTCCCAAAGTCCAGGTTATGTCCTACACCTTC	CASSPKVQVMSYTF
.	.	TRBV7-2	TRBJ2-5	TGTGCCAGCAGCTTAACCCCGGGGAGAGCTAACCAAGAGACCCAGTACTTC	CASSLTPGRANQETQYF
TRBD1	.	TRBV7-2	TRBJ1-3	TGTGCCAGCAGCCCCGGACAGGGGACAGGAAACACCATATATTTT	CASSPGQGTGNTIYF
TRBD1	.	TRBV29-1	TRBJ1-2	TGCAGCGTCGAAGGGGGCGTTTTGGACTATGGCTACACCTTC	CSVEGGVLDYGYTF
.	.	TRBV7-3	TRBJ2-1	TGTGCCAGCAGCGCGGGACAGAGCTCCTACAATGAGCAGTTCTTC	CASSAGQSSYNEQFF
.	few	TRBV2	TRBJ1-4	TGTGCCAGCAGTGGGAGGGGTGCAACTAATGAAAAACTGTTTTTT	CASSGRGATNEKLFF
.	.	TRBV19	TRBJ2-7	TGTGCCAGTAGTGACCAACGAGCGTACGAGCAGTACTTC	CASSDQRAYEQYF
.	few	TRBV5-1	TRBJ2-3	TGCGCCAGCATGGAGGCAACGGATACGCAGTATTTT	CASMEATDTQYF
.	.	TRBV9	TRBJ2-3	TGTGCCAGCAGCTTTGGGACTGAAGATACGCAGTATTTT	CASSFGTEDTQYF
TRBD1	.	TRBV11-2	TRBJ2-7	TGTGCCAGCAGCTCCCGGCAGGGACAGGGAATCTACGAGCAGTACTTC	CASSSRQGQGIYEQYF
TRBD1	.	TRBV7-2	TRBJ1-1	TGTGCCAGCAGCTTAGGGACAGGTAACGAAGCTTTCTTT	CASSLGTGNEAFF
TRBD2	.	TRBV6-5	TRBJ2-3	TGTGCCAGCAGTTACTCCCTGAGCGGGAGTTTGAGTACGCAGTATTTT	CASSYSLSGSLSTQYF
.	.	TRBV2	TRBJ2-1	TGTGCCAGCAGTGAGGGGCGGGGTTCTTACAATGAGCAGTTCTTC	CASSEGRGSYNEQFF
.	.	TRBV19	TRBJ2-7	TGTGCCAGTAGTAAATCCGGGACCTACGAGCAGTACTTC	CASSKSGTYEQYF
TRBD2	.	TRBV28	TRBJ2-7	TGTGCCAGCACTAGCGGGACAGACTCCTACGAGCAGTACTTC	CASTSGTDSYEQYF